Shown below are 30 T cell receptor beta chains from a single sample sequenced in a study of T cell responses to AZD1222 COVID-19 vaccine. Some clones are missing from TCRdb's copy, which holds only in-frame ones; the method was immunoSEQ multiplex PCR. There are some 120,000 clones in the sample; 85% to 95% occur only once, and 2.5% to 3.5% lies in the top ten. Sequenced material: peripheral blood, taken on day 0 of AZD1222 vaccination. The receptor set was obtained from an adult in good health.

The CDR3 loop is CASSLTLRGDEGETQYF. As DNA, the CDR3 is TGTGCCAGCAGCCTCACCCTCCGGGGGGATGAGGGTGAGACCCAGTACTTC. This rearrangement joins TRBV3-1 (or the pseudogene TRBV3-2) to TRBJ2-5; 7 nucleotides agree with TRBD2. From germline, CDR1 is LGHDT and CDR2 YNNKEL (reference sequence). This CDR3 has 17 residues. Trimming at V came to 4 bases and at J to 5 bases, leaving 16 bases not matched to a gene.

The chain combines TRBV4-1 with TRBJ2-6; a possible D gene is TRBD1 (5 bases). The V gene's germline CDR1 is MGHRA and CDR2 YSYEKL. The CDR3 has 15 residues. Deletions cut 5 bases from V and 4 bases from J, with 12 bases between. The CDR3 bases are TGCGCCAGCAGCGGCAGGGTTTTGGGGGCCAACGTCCTGACTTTC. The encoded protein is CASSGRVLGANVLTF.

The chain employs TRBV30 and TRBJ1-2, with 8 nucleotides matching TRBD1. The CDR3 has 14 residues. J gave up 7 bases and V 5 bases, and 12 bases lay outside the gene matches. Germline V lookup: CDR1 GTSNPN, CDR2 SVGIG (reference sequence). This CDR3 reads CAWGTGGVFGGYTF. The CDR3 coding sequence is TGTGCCTGGGGGACAGGAGGGGTCTTTGGTGGCTACACCTTC.

This chain joins TRBV14 and TRBJ2-6, with D possibly being TRBD2 (5 bases). CDR1 and CDR2 (germline): SGHDN, FVKESK. The V and J ends lost 0 bases and 4 bases respectively, with 16 bases between them. The CDR3 consists of 18 residues. The CDR3 sequence is CASSQERGQTLGANVLTF. CDR3 DNA sequence: TGTGCCAGCAGCCAAGAAAGAGGGCAGACCTTAGGGGCCAACGTCCTGACTTTC.

The CDR3 spells CASSFGGVTGSNQPQHF. The CDR3 nucleotides read TGTGCCAGCAGTTTCGGTGGTGTGACAGGGAGCAATCAGCCCCAGCATTTT. This chain joins TRBV27 and TRBJ1-5; the match to TRBD1 covers 7 bases. Germline CDR1 is MNHEY and CDR2 is SMNVEV (reference sequence). After removal of 3 bases from V and 1 base from J, the junction contained 9 bases not matched to a gene. The CDR3 length is 17 residues.

The chain uses TRBV20-1 and TRBJ1-2; no clear D gene. Looked up from germline, CDR1 is DFQATT and CDR2 is SNEGSKA (reference sequence). The CDR3 totals 11 residues. V was clipped by 2 bases and J by 8 bases, with 9 bases between them. DNA for the CDR3: TGCAGTGCTAGAACCAAACGGGGCTACACCTTC. This codes for CSARTKRGYTF.

This rearrangement joins TRBV5-1 to TRBJ2-7; either TRBD1 or TRBD2 may fit D (6 bases each). The V end lost 0 bases, the J end lost 0 bases, and 10 bases lay between the germline ends. The CDR3 has 15 residues. CDR1 is SGHRS, CDR2 YFSETQ, per germline. This CDR3 is CASSLEGGSSYEQYF. The CDR3 nucleotides read TGCGCCAGCAGCTTGGAGGGGGGTAGCTCCTACGAGCAGTACTTC. Variable domain in full (rest from reference TRBV5-1 and TRBJ2-7): KAGVTQTPRYLIKTRGQQVTLSCSPISGHRSVSWYQQTPGQGLQFLFEYFSETQRNKGNFPGRFSGRQFSNSRSEMNVSTLELGDSALYLCASSLEGGSSYEQYFGPGTRLTVT.

This rearrangement joins TRBV5-4 to TRBJ2-5, with 7 bases identical to TRBD2. The CDR3 extends over 15 amino acids. V dropped 1 base and J dropped 5; count of bases not matched to a gene: 8. CDR1 SGHNT and CDR2 YYREEE come from the germline V gene (reference sequence). CDR3 sequence: CASSLQAGLRETQYF. The CDR3 bases are TGTGCCAGCAGCTTGCAAGCGGGACTCCGGGAGACCCAGTACTTC.

The rearrangement links TRBV9 to TRBJ2-7, with D perhaps matching TRBD2 (5 bases). Looked up from germline, CDR1 is SGDLS and CDR2 is YYNGEE. The CDR3 loop spans 15 amino acids. Trimming pared 0 bases from V and 3 bases from J, leaving 13 bases between. The CDR3 sequence is CASSVGAVSFYEQYF. In nucleotides, the CDR3 is TGTGCCAGCAGCGTAGGAGCGGTATCCTTCTACGAGCAGTACTTC.

This chain uses TRBV19 with TRBJ2-3; the D is unclear. Between the trimmed V and J ends, which lost 7 bases and 0 bases, there was a span of 8 bases. Germline V CDR1 and CDR2: LNHDA, SQIVND (reference sequence). There are 13 residues in the CDR3. In nucleotides, the CDR3 is TGTGCCAGTAACTCATGGAGCACAGATACGCAGTATTTT. It translates to CASNSWSTDTQYF.

The chain employs TRBV4-2 and TRBJ2-7; 8 bases match TRBD2. The V gene's germline CDR1 is LGHNA and CDR2 YNFKEQ. With V trimmed by 4 bases and J by 0 bases, 2 bases remained unmatched. The CDR3 length is 14 residues. The CDR3 region is CASSLAGFSYEQYF. CDR3 nucleotides: TGTGCCAGCAGCCTAGCGGGGTTCTCCTACGAGCAGTACTTC.

This sequence joins TRBV20-1 and TRBJ2-7; D unresolved. The CDR3 is made up of 13 amino acids. Germline V lookup: CDR1 DFQATT, CDR2 SNEGSKA (reference sequence). Trimming took 5 bases from V and 3 from J, leaving 14 bases between them. The CDR3 DNA follows: TGCAGTGCTGGTGGGCACCATTACTACGAGCAGTACTTC. This codes for CSAGGHHYYEQYF.

The J gene is TRBJ1-1, the V gene TRBV28, with 8 bases aligning to TRBD1. V lost 7 bases to trimming and J lost 4 bases; unmatched junction nucleotides: 11. CDR3 length: 15 amino acids. The V gene's germline CDR1 is MDHEN and CDR2 SYDVKM. Here the CDR3 reads CASMGSGQGGTEAFF. DNA of the CDR3: TGTGCCAGCATGGGGTCAGGACAGGGCGGCACTGAAGCTTTCTTT.

This clone was counted only a few times. V usage is TRBV6-4 and J usage is TRBJ1-2; D ambiguous. Germline V gene sequence: CDR1 MRHNA, CDR2 SNTAGT. The CDR3 is 15 amino acids. Deletions cut 0 bases from V and 0 bases from J, with 8 bases between. The CDR3 region is CASSDSAGSNYGYTF. The CDR3 nucleotides read TGTGCCAGCAGTGACTCGGCAGGTTCTAACTATGGCTACACCTTC.

In its sample, this clone was seen a few times. The V gene is TRBV19, the J gene TRBJ2-7, with 10 bases that match TRBD1. From germline, CDR1 is LNHDA and CDR2 SQIVND (reference sequence). The length of the CDR3 is 13 residues. Trimming cost V 10 bases and J 3 bases; bases outside gene matches: 6. The DNA of the CDR3 is TGTGCCACCTCGGGGACAGGGGTCTACGAGCAGTACTTC. Amino acid sequence: CATSGTGVYEQYF.

This chain links TRBV10-1 with TRBJ1-1; TRBD1 matches 7 bases. The length of the CDR3 is 13 residues. The germline V gene encodes CDR1 WNHNN and CDR2 SYGVQD (reference sequence). Trimming at V came to 7 bases and at J to 7 bases, leaving 9 bases not matched to a gene. The CDR3 DNA follows: TGCGCCAGCATGGAACAGGGGACGATTGAAGCTTTCTTT. This codes for CASMEQGTIEAFF.

The chain has TRBV2 and TRBJ2-3, with a tentative D call TRBD2 (6 bases). Trimming pared 5 bases from V and 6 bases from J, leaving 6 bases between. CDR3 length: 11 amino acids. Germline CDR1 SNHLY, CDR2 FYNNEI. In nucleotides, the CDR3 is TGTGCCAGCAGTCGGGAGGATACGCAGTATTTT. Protein product: CASSREDTQYF.

The chain links TRBV28 to TRBJ2-2; either TRBD1 or TRBD2 may supply D (6 bases each). The CDR3 has 14 amino acids. The germline CDR1 and CDR2 sequences are MDHEN and SYDVKM. The V and J ends lost 6 bases and 4 bases respectively, with 12 bases between them. CDR3 sequence reads: CASRPQGGTGELFF. The CDR3 nucleotides read TGTGCCAGCAGGCCACAGGGAGGCACCGGGGAGCTGTTTTTT.

The chain couples TRBV6-1 to TRBJ2-2; 12 positions agree with TRBD2. Germline assignment: CDR1 MNHNS and CDR2 SASEGT. This CDR3 has 17 residues. The V and J ends lost 4 bases and 0 bases, in that order; junction bases with no gene match: 3. The CDR3 reads CASSVTSGRTNTGELFF. Here the CDR3 DNA reads TGTGCCAGCAGTGTCACTAGCGGGAGGACGAACACCGGGGAGCTGTTTTTT.

The V call is TRBV7-8, the J call TRBJ1-1; tentative D call: TRBD1 (5 bases). V was pared by 8 bases and J by 3 bases, with 13 bases between. The CDR3 is made up of 13 amino acids. Germline V gives CDR1 SGHVS, CDR2 FQNEAQ. The chain's CDR3 is CASYTGAHTEAFF. Here the CDR3 DNA reads TGTGCCAGCTATACCGGGGCTCACACTGAAGCTTTCTTT.

The rearrangement joins TRBV27 to TRBJ1-5; 8 nucleotides line up with TRBD1. Germline CDR1 and CDR2: MNHEY and SMNVEV (reference sequence). With 3 bases clipped from V and 6 bases from J, the junction kept 7 bases outside the gene matches. The CDR3 is 15 amino acids. The CDR3 region is CASSFSHRGGQPQHF. As DNA, the CDR3 is TGTGCCAGCAGTTTCTCTCACAGGGGGGGTCAGCCCCAGCATTTT.

The V gene is TRBV4-2, the J gene TRBJ2-7; 10 bases fit TRBD2. Germline V gene lookup returns CDR1 LGHNA and CDR2 YNFKEQ. J was trimmed by 4 bases and V by 4 bases; bases with no gene match: 10. The CDR3 loop spans 16 amino acids. For the CDR3, the DNA is TGTGCCAGCAGCCCGGGGACTAGCGATCATACGTACGAGCAGTACTTC. Translation gives CASSPGTSDHTYEQYF.

V is TRBV3-1 (or the pseudogene TRBV3-2) and J is TRBJ2-5; D may be TRBD2 (5 bases). There are 14 residues in the CDR3. The germline V gene encodes CDR1 LGHDT and CDR2 YNNKEL (reference sequence). V lost 3 bases, J lost 5 bases, and 13 bases lay in between. The CDR3 DNA reads TGTGCCAGCAGCCACCTCGGAGCGGAGGAGACCCAGTACTTC. Translated: CASSHLGAEETQYF.

This chain links TRBV27 with TRBJ1-1; D not resolved. The germline V gene has CDR1 MNHEY and CDR2 SMNVEV (reference sequence). V was pared by 6 bases and J by 1 base, with 9 bases between. This CDR3 contains 13 residues. CDR3 DNA: TGTGCCAGCAGCGTCACAACGAACACTGAAGCTTTCTTT. Its translation is CASSVTTNTEAFF.

The chain has TRBV28 and TRBJ1-4; no clear D gene. The CDR3 consists of 14 residues. V shed 3 bases and J shed 4 bases, with 9 bases lying between them. Germline V gene lookup returns CDR1 MDHEN and CDR2 SYDVKM. In DNA form, the CDR3 reads TGTGCCAGCAGTTTGTGGACCATTAATGAAAAACTGTTTTTT. It is translated as CASSLWTINEKLFF.

The chain couples TRBV6-2 or TRBV6-3 to TRBJ2-3, with 13 bases identical to TRBD2. Germline trimming cut 0 bases from V and 6 bases from J; bases unmatched to any gene: 6. The CDR3 sequence is 17 residues long. The germline V gene encodes CDR1 MNHEY and CDR2 SVGEGT. The CDR3 spells CASSYSTGLAGTDTQYF. The CDR3 DNA follows: TGTGCCAGCAGTTACTCGACGGGACTAGCGGGAACGGATACGCAGTATTTT.

The chain combines TRBV4-1 with TRBJ2-3; TRBD1 or TRBD2 may be the D gene (5 bases each). Germline V gene sequence: CDR1 MGHRA, CDR2 YSYEKL. The CDR3 has 15 residues. Trimming removed 1 base from V and 6 bases from J, with 14 bases in between. CDR3 sequence: CASSQVGTGLDTQYF. The DNA for the CDR3 is TGCGCCAGCAGCCAAGTAGGTACGGGGCTTGATACGCAGTATTTT.

The CDR3 loop is CASSLPTLEQYF. CDR3 DNA: TGTGCCAGCAGCTTGCCAACTCTCGAGCAGTACTTC. This chain links TRBV5-5 with TRBJ2-7; D remains ambiguous. V lost 1 base and J lost 6, with 8 bases in between. CDR3 length equals 12 residues. Germline loops: CDR1 SGHKS, CDR2 YYEKEE (reference sequence).

The rearrangement links TRBV7-9 to TRBJ2-7, with 9 bases aligning to TRBD2. Germline V CDR1 and CDR2: SEHNR, FQNEAQ (reference sequence). The CDR3 runs 14 residues. With 6 bases clipped from V and 0 bases from J, the junction kept 3 bases outside the gene matches. CDR3 sequence: CASRNSGSSYEQYF. In nucleotides, the CDR3 is TGTGCCAGCAGGAATAGCGGGAGCTCCTACGAGCAGTACTTC.

The rearrangement links TRBV30 to TRBJ1-4; D is undetermined. The CDR3 is made up of 14 amino acids. Germline V gene data show CDR1 as GTSNPN and CDR2 as SVGIG (reference sequence). Trimming shortened V by 0 bases and J by 7 bases, and 12 bases separated the two germline ends. CDR3: CAWSVRIYGEKLFF. CDR3 in DNA: TGTGCCTGGAGTGTCAGGATATACGGTGAAAAACTGTTTTTT.